The 4 T cell receptor beta chains presented below share a single source sample, sequenced in a study of OX40 agonist ivuxolimab in advanced cancers. TCRdb's table, derived via immunoSEQ multiplex PCR, lists solely in-frame clones and lacks some. Here the sample spans tens of thousands of clones, under 90% being singletons. This specimen was CD4+ or CD8+ T cells sorted from blood, taken in a trial of the OX40 agonist ivuxolimab. The receptors were gathered from an adult with an advanced solid tumor such as melanoma, head and neck, liver or kidney cancer.

The chain recombines TRBV7-9 with TRBJ2-1; D perhaps matches TRBD2 (6 bases). The ends were cut back, 7 bases at V and 6 bases at J, with 16 bases in the middle. Looked up from germline, CDR1 is SEHNR and CDR2 is FQNEAQ (reference sequence). The CDR3 has 14 amino acids. CDR3 DNA: TGTGCCAGCACCCAGGGTCGCGGGATCAATGAGCAGTTCTTC. Amino acid sequence: CASTQGRGINEQFF. The whole variable domain, filled in from reference TRBV7-9 and TRBJ2-1, reads DTGVSQNPRHKITKRGQNVTFRCDPISEHNRLYWYRQTLGQGPEFLTYFQNEAQLEKSRLLSDRFSAERPKGSFSTLEIQRTEQGDSAMYLCASTQGRGINEQFFGPGTRLTVL.

This clone is medium-sized. The rearrangement joins TRBV29-1 to TRBJ2-1; D is unresolved. Trimming shortened V by 3 bases and J by 3 bases, and 3 bases separated the two germline ends. From germline, CDR1 is SQVTM and CDR2 ANQGSEA. The CDR3 contains 11 residues. In DNA, the CDR3 is TGCAGCGTTGAGGGCTACAATGAGCAGTTCTTC. As protein: CSVEGYNEQFF.

Here the CDR3 DNA reads TGCGCCAGCAGATTAGGGGAGTACGAGCAGTACTTC. It encodes CASRLGEYEQYF. The chain combines TRBV5-1 with TRBJ2-7; possibly TRBD1 or TRBD2 for D (5 bases each). Germline-derived CDR1 and CDR2 are SGHRS and YFSETQ. Trimming stripped 5 bases from V and 4 bases from J, with 10 bases between. The length of the CDR3 is 12 residues.

The chain links TRBV9 to TRBJ1-2; a possible D gene is TRBD1 (6 bases). Germline CDR1 reads SGDLS; CDR2 reads YYNGEE. The CDR3 runs to 15 residues. Trimming took off 3 bases at V and 5 bases at J, with 17 bases between the two ends. The CDR3 sequence: CASSAAYREKYGYTF. In nucleotides, the CDR3 is TGTGCCAGCAGCGCAGCGTACAGGGAAAAGTATGGCTACACCTTC.